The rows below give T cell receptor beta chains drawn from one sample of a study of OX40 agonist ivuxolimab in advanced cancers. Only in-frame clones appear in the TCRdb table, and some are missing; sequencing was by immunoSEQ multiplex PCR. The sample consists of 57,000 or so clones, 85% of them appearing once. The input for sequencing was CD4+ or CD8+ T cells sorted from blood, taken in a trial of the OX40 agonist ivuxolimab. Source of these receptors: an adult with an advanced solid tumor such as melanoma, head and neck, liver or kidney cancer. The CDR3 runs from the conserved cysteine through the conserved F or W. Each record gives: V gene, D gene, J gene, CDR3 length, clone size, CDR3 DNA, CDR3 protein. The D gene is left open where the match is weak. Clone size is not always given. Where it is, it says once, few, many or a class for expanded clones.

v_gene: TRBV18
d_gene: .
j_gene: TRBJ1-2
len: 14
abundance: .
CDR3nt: TGTGCCAGCTCACCCCCCCAGGGCTTGCATGGCTACACCTTC
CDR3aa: CASSPPQGLHGYTF

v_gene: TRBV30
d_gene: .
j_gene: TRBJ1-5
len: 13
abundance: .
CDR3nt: TGTGCCTGGAGTGCCCAGGGGAGACAGCCCCAGCATTTT
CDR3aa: CAWSAQGRQPQHF

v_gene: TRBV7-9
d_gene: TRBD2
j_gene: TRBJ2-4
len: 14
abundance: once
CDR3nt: TGTGCCAGCAGCTTCGGGGGGGCCAAAAACATTCAGTACTTC
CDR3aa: CASSFGGAKNIQYF

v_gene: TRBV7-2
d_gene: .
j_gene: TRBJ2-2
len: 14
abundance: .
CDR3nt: TGTGCCAGCAGCTCCCCTAGTGGCACCGGGGAGCTGTTTTTT
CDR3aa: CASSSPSGTGELFF

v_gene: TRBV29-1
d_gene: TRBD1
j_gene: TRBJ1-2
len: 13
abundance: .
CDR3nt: TGCAGCGCGGGACAGGGCCAACGCTATGGCTACACCTTC
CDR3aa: CSAGQGQRYGYTF

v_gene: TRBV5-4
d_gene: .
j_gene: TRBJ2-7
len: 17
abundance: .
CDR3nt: TGTGCCAGCAGCTTGGCCCAAAGGCGGTCCCTCTCCTACGAGCAGTACTTC
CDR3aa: CASSLAQRRSLSYEQYF

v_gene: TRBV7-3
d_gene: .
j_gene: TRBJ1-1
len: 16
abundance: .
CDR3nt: TGTGCCAGCAGCTTAACGTCGGGGTTCCTGAACACTGAAGCTTTCTTT
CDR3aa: CASSLTSGFLNTEAFF

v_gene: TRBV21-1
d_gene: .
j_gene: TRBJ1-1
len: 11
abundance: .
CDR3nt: TGTGCCAGCAGCAAATCGACTGAAGCTTTCTTT
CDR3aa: CASSKSTEAFF

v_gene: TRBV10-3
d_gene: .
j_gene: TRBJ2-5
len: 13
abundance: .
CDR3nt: TGTGCCATCAGTGACCCCCTCCAAGAGACCCAGTACTTC
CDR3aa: CAISDPLQETQYF

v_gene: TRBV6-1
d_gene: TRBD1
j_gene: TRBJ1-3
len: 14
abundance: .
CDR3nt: TGTGCCAGCAGACGACAGGGCTCTGGAAACACCATATATTTT
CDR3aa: CASRRQGSGNTIYF

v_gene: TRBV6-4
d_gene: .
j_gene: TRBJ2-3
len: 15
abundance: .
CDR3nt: TGTGCCAGCAGTGATTCTGGGGCACCATCGCTTCATCAGTATTTT
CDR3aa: CASSDSGAPSLHQYF

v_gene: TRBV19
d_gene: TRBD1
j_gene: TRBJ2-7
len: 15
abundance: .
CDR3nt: TGTGCCAGTAGTATAGTAGGACAGGGGGCCTACGAGCAGTACTTC
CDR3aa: CASSIVGQGAYEQYF

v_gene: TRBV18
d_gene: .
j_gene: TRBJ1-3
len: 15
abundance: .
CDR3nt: TGTGCCAGCTCACCACCGGCGGGGACTGGAAACACCATATATTTT
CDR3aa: CASSPPAGTGNTIYF

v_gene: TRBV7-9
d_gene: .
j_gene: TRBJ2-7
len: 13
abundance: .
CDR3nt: TGTGCCAGCAGCCTGACTGCTTCCTACGAGCAGTACTTC
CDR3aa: CASSLTASYEQYF

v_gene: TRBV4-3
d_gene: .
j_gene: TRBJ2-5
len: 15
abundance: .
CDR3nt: TGCGCCAGCAGCCAAGGTTCAACAGGGAAAGAGACCCAGTACTTC
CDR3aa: CASSQGSTGKETQYF

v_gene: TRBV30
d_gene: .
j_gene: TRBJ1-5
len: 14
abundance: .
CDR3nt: TGTGCCTGGAGTTTAGTTTTGGGCAATCAGCCCCAGCATTTT
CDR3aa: CAWSLVLGNQPQHF

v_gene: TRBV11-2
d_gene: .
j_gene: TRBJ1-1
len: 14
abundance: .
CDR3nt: TGTGCCAGCAGCTCCGGGACCGTTAACACTGAAGCTTTCTTT
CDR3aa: CASSSGTVNTEAFF

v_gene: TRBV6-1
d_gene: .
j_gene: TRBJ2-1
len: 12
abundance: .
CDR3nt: TGTGCCAGCAGTGACACATACAATGAGCAGTTCTTC
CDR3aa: CASSDTYNEQFF

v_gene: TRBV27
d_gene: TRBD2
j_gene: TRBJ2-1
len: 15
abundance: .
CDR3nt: TGTGCCAGCAGTCCAGGACTAGCGGGGGACAATGAGCAGTTCTTC
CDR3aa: CASSPGLAGDNEQFF

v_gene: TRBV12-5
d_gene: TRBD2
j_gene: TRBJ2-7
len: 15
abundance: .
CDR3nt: TGTGCTAGTGGTTTGGTACTACGGCTAGCGGGCGAGCAGTACTTC
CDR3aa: CASGLVLRLAGEQYF

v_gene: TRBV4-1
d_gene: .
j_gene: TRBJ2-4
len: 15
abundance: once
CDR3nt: TGCGCCAGCAGCTCCGGGCGGACTACCAAAAACATTCAGTACTTC
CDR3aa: CASSSGRTTKNIQYF

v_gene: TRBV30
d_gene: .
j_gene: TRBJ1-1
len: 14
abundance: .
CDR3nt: TGTGCCTGGAAACTTGGGGGGAGGAACACTGAAGCTTTCTTT
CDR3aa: CAWKLGGRNTEAFF

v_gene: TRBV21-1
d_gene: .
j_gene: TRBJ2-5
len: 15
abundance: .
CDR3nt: TGTGCCAGCAGCAAAGTAGAAGGAAGGAAAGAGACCCAGTACTTC
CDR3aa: CASSKVEGRKETQYF

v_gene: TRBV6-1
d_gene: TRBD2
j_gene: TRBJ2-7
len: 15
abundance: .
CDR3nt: TGTGCCAGCAGTCAGGCTTCTAGCGGGAGTTACGAGCAGTACTTC
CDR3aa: CASSQASSGSYEQYF

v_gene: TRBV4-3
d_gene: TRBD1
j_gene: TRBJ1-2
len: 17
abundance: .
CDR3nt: TGCGCCAGCAGCCAAGATATCGGGGGACAGGGGGGCTATGGCTACACCTTC
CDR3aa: CASSQDIGGQGGYGYTF

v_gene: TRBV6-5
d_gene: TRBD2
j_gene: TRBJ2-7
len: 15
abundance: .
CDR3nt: TGTGCCAGCAGTCCGGCTGGGGGGGGGACCTACGAGCAGTACTTC
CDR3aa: CASSPAGGGTYEQYF

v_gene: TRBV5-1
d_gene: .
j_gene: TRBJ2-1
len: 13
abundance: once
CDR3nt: TGCGCCAGCAGCTTGGGAGGCTACAATGAGCAGTTCTTC
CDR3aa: CASSLGGYNEQFF

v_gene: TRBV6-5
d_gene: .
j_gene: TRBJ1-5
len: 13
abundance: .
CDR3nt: TGTGCCAGCAGTTACACGATAGCTCAGCCCCAGCATTTT
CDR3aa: CASSYTIAQPQHF

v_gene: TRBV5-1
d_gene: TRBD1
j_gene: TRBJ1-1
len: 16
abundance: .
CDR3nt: TGCGCCAGCAGTCCCAACCAGGGACAGGGGAACACTGAAGCTTTCTTT
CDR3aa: CASSPNQGQGNTEAFF

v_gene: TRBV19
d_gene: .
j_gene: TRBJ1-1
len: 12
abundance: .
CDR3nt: TGTGCCAGTAGTAATCCTCGGGTTGGAGCTTTCTTT
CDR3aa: CASSNPRVGAFF

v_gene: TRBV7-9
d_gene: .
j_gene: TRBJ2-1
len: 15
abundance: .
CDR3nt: TGTGCCAGCAGCTTAGGGACACACTCCTACAATGAGCAGTTCTTC
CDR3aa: CASSLGTHSYNEQFF

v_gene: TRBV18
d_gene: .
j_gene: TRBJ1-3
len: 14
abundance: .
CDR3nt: TGTGCCAGCTTCCCGACCCTGGGTGGAAACACCATATATTTT
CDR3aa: CASFPTLGGNTIYF

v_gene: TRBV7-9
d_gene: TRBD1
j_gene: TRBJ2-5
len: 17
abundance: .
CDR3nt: TGTGCCAGCAGCTTAGTAGGTGCCAGGGGGCTGTACGAGACCCAGTACTTC
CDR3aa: CASSLVGARGLYETQYF

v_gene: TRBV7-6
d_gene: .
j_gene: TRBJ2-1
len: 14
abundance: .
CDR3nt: TGTGCCAGCAGCTTATCGGCAGGGAGCTACGAGCAGTTCTTC
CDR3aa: CASSLSAGSYEQFF

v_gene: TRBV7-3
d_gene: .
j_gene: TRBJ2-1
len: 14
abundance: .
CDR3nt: TGTGCCAGCAGTCCCGCAGGAGCCTACAATGAGCAGTTCTTC
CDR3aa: CASSPAGAYNEQFF

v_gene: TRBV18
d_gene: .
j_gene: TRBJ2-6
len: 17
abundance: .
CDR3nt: TGTGCCAGCTCACCCCAGCCGACCAGCTCTGGGGCCAACGTCCTGACTTTC
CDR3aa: CASSPQPTSSGANVLTF

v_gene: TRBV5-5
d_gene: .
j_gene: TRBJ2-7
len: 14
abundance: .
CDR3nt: TGTGCCAGCAGCTTCGGGATCCCATCCTACGAGCAGTACTTC
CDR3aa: CASSFGIPSYEQYF